Below are 8 T cell receptor beta chains sequenced from a single sample in a study of T cells in localized non-small cell lung cancer. Method: immunoSEQ multiplex PCR; TCRdb's copy keeps in-frame clones and lacks some. Found here are about 36,000 clones, around nine tenths of them singletons; the top ten hold under 8%. The specimen comprised peripheral blood, sampled before any cancer treatment. The receptors derive from a woman aged 40-69 years with stage I lung adenocarcinoma.

The J gene is TRBJ2-3, the V gene TRBV5-1; D may be TRBD2 (7 bases). Germline CDR1 SGHRS, CDR2 YFSETQ. The CDR3 is made up of 15 amino acids. Trimming shortened V by 0 bases and J by 2 bases, and 10 bases separated the two germline ends. The CDR3 reads CASSLVGGATDTQYF. Written as DNA, the CDR3 is TGCGCCAGCAGCTTGGTGGGGGGGGCCACAGATACGCAGTATTTT. The whole variable domain, remainder taken from reference TRBV5-1 and TRBJ2-3, is KAGVTQTPRYLIKTRGQQVTLSCSPISGHRSVSWYQQTPGQGLQFLFEYFSETQRNKGNFPGRFSGRQFSNSRSEMNVSTLELGDSALYLCASSLVGGATDTQYFGPGTRLTVL.

This clone was found a few times. The chain recombines TRBV11-2 with TRBJ1-2; D is unresolved. The CDR3 contains 14 residues. Germline CDR1 SGHAT, CDR2 FQNNGV. Trimming stripped 5 bases from V and 0 bases from J, with 10 bases between. CDR3: CASSASWSNYGYTF. The DNA of the CDR3 is TGTGCCAGCAGCGCTTCATGGTCTAACTATGGCTACACCTTC.

The chain is built from TRBV28 and TRBJ1-4; D is uncertain. V lost 6 bases to trimming and J lost 7 bases, with 18 bases between them. The germline gives CDR1 MDHEN, CDR2 SYDVKM. This CDR3 region has 15 residues. The CDR3, as DNA: TGTGCCAGCAGCTCTCTCCTGGGCCGTAGTGAAAAACTGTTTTTT. It codes for CASSSLLGRSEKLFF.

V gene TRBV19 combines with J gene TRBJ1-5; tentatively, D is TRBD1 (6 bases). Germline V lookup: CDR1 LNHDA, CDR2 SQIVND (reference sequence). This CDR3 is built from 16 residues. With 6 bases removed from V and 2 bases from J, the gap between germline ends came to 17 bases. The CDR3 is CASSPAGAAGNQPQHF. For the CDR3, the DNA is TGTGCCAGTAGCCCCGCAGGGGCCGCTGGCAATCAGCCCCAGCATTTT.

The chain employs TRBV18 and TRBJ1-1, with a tentative D call TRBD1 (5 bases). The V end lost 4 bases, the J end lost 7 bases, and 28 bases lay between the germline ends. This CDR3 is 18 amino acids long. CDR1 and CDR2 (germline): KGHSH, LQKENI. CDR3 nucleotide sequence: TGTGCCAGCTCACGAAAGACGGGGCTGTCGGGGTGGGACTTTGAAGCTTTCTTT. It yields the protein CASSRKTGLSGWDFEAFF.

The rearrangement uses TRBV12-5 and TRBJ1-1; maybe TRBD1 (5 bases). The germline V and J ends were trimmed by 2 bases and 4 bases, with 5 bases remaining between them. Germline-derived CDR1 and CDR2 are LGHNT and FRNRAP. This CDR3 comprises 12 residues. The CDR3 DNA reads as TGTGCTAGTGGTTTGCAGGGCACTGAAGCTTTCTTT. Its translation is CASGLQGTEAFF.

Here the CDR3 DNA reads TGTGCCAGCAGTGCACAGGGGCATAGCAATCAGCCCCAGCATTTT. Translating it yields CASSAQGHSNQPQHF. The chain employs TRBV2 and TRBJ1-5; 7 bases map to TRBD1. This CDR3 contains 15 residues. The germline gives CDR1 SNHLY, CDR2 FYNNEI. V was pared by 4 bases and J by 0 bases, with 3 bases of the junction left unmatched.

The chain uses TRBV19 and TRBJ1-3; weak D call: TRBD1 (6 bases). V was shortened by 6 bases and J by 2 bases, with 14 bases between the two germline ends. The CDR3 is 15 amino acids. CDR1 and CDR2 (germline): LNHDA, SQIVND (reference sequence). DNA for the CDR3: TGTGCCAGTAGGGATACAGGGTGGACTGGAAACACCATATATTTT. Its translation is CASRDTGWTGNTIYF. Using reference TRBV19 and TRBJ1-3 for the parts outside the CDR3, the full variable domain is DGGITQSPKYLFRKEGQNVTLSCEQNLNHDAMYWYRQDPGQGLRLIYYSQIVNDFQKGDIAEGYSVSREKKESFPLTVTSAQKNPTAFYLCASRDTGWTGNTIYFGEGSWLTVV.